These 30 T cell receptor beta chains originate from one sample sequenced in a study of T cell responses to AZD1222 COVID-19 vaccine. TCRdb's copy holds only in-frame clones and misses some; the assay was immunoSEQ multiplex PCR. The table has 100,000 to 150,000 clones, 80% to 90% seen once. Material: peripheral blood, obtained on day 0 of AZD1222 vaccination. Source of these receptors: an adult in good health.

This chain links TRBV6-1 with TRBJ1-5; D gene unclear. Germline V gives CDR1 MNHNS, CDR2 SASEGT. V was pared by 0 bases and J by 5 bases, with 5 bases between. This CDR3 spans 13 amino acids. The CDR3, as DNA: TGTGCCAGCAGTGAAGCCCTTTATCAGCCCCAGCATTTT. Protein sequence: CASSEALYQPQHF.

The CDR3 DNA sequence: TGTGCCAGCAGCCCACAGGACGGTAACACTGAAGCTTTCTTT. Translation gives CASSPQDGNTEAFF. V and J are TRBV7-9 and TRBJ1-1, with TRBD1 as a possible D gene (5 bases). The germline CDR1 and CDR2 sequences are SEHNR and FQNEAQ (reference sequence). The CDR3 has 14 amino acids. With 5 bases removed from V and 2 bases from J, the gap between germline ends came to 12 bases.

This clone has only one observation. This chain links TRBV27 with TRBJ2-3; D remains unclear. The germline CDR1 and CDR2 sequences are MNHEY and SMNVEV (reference sequence). V was clipped by 1 base and J by 4 bases, with 12 bases between them. The CDR3 totals 15 residues. This chain's CDR3 is CASSLWASSPDTQYF. For the CDR3, the DNA is TGTGCCAGCAGTTTATGGGCTAGTAGCCCAGATACGCAGTATTTT.

The CDR3 nucleotides are TGTGCCAGCAGCGCCAATACCGGGGCCTATGGCTACACCTTC. This gives the protein CASSANTGAYGYTF. This sequence joins TRBV5-8 and TRBJ1-2, with D perhaps TRBD1 (5 bases). The CDR3 contains 14 residues. V lost 4 bases and J 4 bases, leaving 14 bases between the germline ends. The germline V gene has CDR1 SGHTS and CDR2 YDEGEE.

The gene calls are TRBV18 and TRBJ1-1; 7 bases match TRBD1. Germline V gene lookup returns CDR1 KGHSH and CDR2 LQKENI. J gave up 1 base and V 5 bases, and 13 bases lay outside the gene matches. The CDR3 has 17 residues. The CDR3 loop reads CASSNDRVVVGNTEAFF. The DNA of the CDR3 is TGTGCCAGCTCAAATGACAGGGTCGTTGTGGGGAACACTGAAGCTTTCTTT.

The chain employs TRBV7-9 and TRBJ1-6, with D unresolved. The V gene's germline CDR1 is SEHNR and CDR2 FQNEAQ (reference sequence). The CDR3 is 15 amino acids. Trimming pared 3 bases from V and 5 bases from J, leaving 11 bases between. In nucleotides, the CDR3 is TGTGCCAGCAGCTTGCAGTTGGGGAATAATTCACCCCTCCACTTT. Amino acids: CASSLQLGNNSPLHF.

J is TRBJ2-1 and V is TRBV28, with 8 positions matching TRBD1. This CDR3 comprises 14 residues. With 4 bases clipped from V and 14 bases from J, the junction kept 13 bases outside the gene matches. Per germline, CDR1 MDHEN and CDR2 SYDVKM. The chain's CDR3 is CASSSTQSRGREFF. The CDR3, as DNA: TGTGCCAGCAGTTCCACCCAATCCAGGGGGCGCGAGTTCTTC.

The rearrangement joins TRBV5-1 to TRBJ2-1; perhaps TRBD1 as D (5 bases). The CDR3 sequence is 17 residues long. CDR1 SGHRS and CDR2 YFSETQ come from the germline V gene. Trimming removed 3 bases at V and 1 base at J, with 17 bases between. The CDR3 spells CASSWSLGQGSYNEQFF. As DNA, the CDR3 is TGCGCCAGCAGCTGGTCCCTAGGGCAGGGATCCTACAATGAGCAGTTCTTC.

This clone was recorded once. The chain joins TRBV19 to TRBJ2-5, with TRBD2 matching over 8 bases. The CDR3 contains 14 residues. Germline loops: CDR1 LNHDA, CDR2 SQIVND (reference sequence). Trimming at V came to 3 bases and at J to 5 bases, leaving 5 bases not matched to a gene. CDR3 amino acids: CASSIGTSPETQYF. As DNA, the CDR3 is TGTGCCAGTAGTATCGGGACTAGTCCGGAGACCCAGTACTTC.

CDR3 protein: CASSYRTGDEKLFF. CDR3 sequence (DNA): TGTGCCAGCAGCTACCGGACAGGGGACGAAAAACTGTTTTTT. This chain joins TRBV7-2 and TRBJ1-4; 9 bases line up with TRBD1. Germline CDR1 SGHTA, CDR2 FQGNSA. Trimming removed 4 bases from V and 8 bases from J; junction bases left unmatched: 5. The CDR3 is made up of 14 amino acids.

V usage is TRBV11-3 and J usage is TRBJ1-3; D is ambiguous. Trimming took off 5 bases at V and 8 bases at J, with 13 bases between the two ends. The length of the CDR3 is 13 residues. The germline V gene encodes CDR1 SGHNT and CDR2 YENEEA. The CDR3 sequence: CASSQTPVDTIYF. The CDR3 bases are TGTGCCAGCAGCCAGACACCTGTAGACACCATATATTTT.

This chain connects TRBV10-1 to TRBJ2-1; D is uncertain. V lost 3 bases and J 2 bases, leaving 11 bases between the germline ends. The CDR3 extends over 15 amino acids. Germline V CDR1 and CDR2: WNHNN, SYGVQD (reference sequence). CDR3 sequence: CASSDSGRAYNEQFF. Written as DNA, the CDR3 is TGCGCCAGCAGTGATTCCGGACGGGCCTACAATGAGCAGTTCTTC.

This chain connects TRBV5-1 to TRBJ1-3; D gene ambiguous. The CDR3 contains 15 residues. V lost 4 bases to trimming and J lost 4 bases, with 15 bases between them. The germline V gene encodes CDR1 SGHRS and CDR2 YFSETQ. The chain's CDR3 is CASSLVGFSGNTIYF. CDR3 nucleotide sequence: TGCGCCAGCAGCCTTGTGGGCTTTTCCGGAAACACCATATATTTT.

This clone showed up just a few times. The chain combines TRBV19 with TRBJ1-5, with D unresolved. Germline CDR1 LNHDA, CDR2 SQIVND (reference sequence). V dropped 7 bases and J dropped 0 bases, with 16 bases sitting between them. The CDR3 extends over 16 amino acids. The CDR3 spells CASTLRWGHSNQPQHF. In DNA, the CDR3 is TGTGCCAGTACTCTACGGTGGGGTCATAGCAATCAGCCCCAGCATTTT.

This clone was observed once. The rearrangement uses TRBV11-2 and TRBJ2-7; D gene uncertain. CDR1 and CDR2 from the germline V gene are SGHAT and FQNNGV. The ends were cut back, 5 bases at V and 1 base at J, with 6 bases in the middle. The CDR3 covers 12 residues. The CDR3 DNA is TGTGCCAGCAGCCTGATGTCCTACGAGCAGTACTTC. Translating gives CASSLMSYEQYF. The whole variable domain, filled in from reference TRBV11-2 and TRBJ2-7, reads EAGVAQSPRYKIIEKRQSVAFWCNPISGHATLYWYQQILGQGPKLLIQFQNNGVVDDSQLPKDRFSAERLKGVDSTLKIQPAKLEDSAVYLCASSLMSYEQYFGPGTRLTVT.

The CDR3 DNA sequence: TGTGCCAGCAGTGATAGGGACGGCTATGGCTACACCTTC. Encoded protein: CASSDRDGYGYTF. The chain joins TRBV25-1 to TRBJ1-2, with D maybe TRBD1 (5 bases). V gave up 3 bases and J gave up 4 bases, with 9 bases separating them. In germline, CDR1 is MGHDK, CDR2 SYGVNS. The CDR3 is 13 amino acids.

The rearrangement links TRBV7-9 to TRBJ1-2, with 7 positions matching TRBD1. Germline V gives CDR1 SEHNR, CDR2 FQNEAQ (reference sequence). CDR3 length: 17 amino acids. V was clipped by 7 bases and J by 0 bases; unmatched bases: 14. Written as DNA, the CDR3 is TGTGCCAGCACCACGAAAGCTGACAGGGCGTCTAACTATGGCTACACCTTC. This encodes CASTTKADRASNYGYTF. Based on the CDR3 plus reference TRBV7-9 and TRBJ1-2, the full variable domain is DTGVSQNPRHKITKRGQNVTFRCDPISEHNRLYWYRQTLGQGPEFLTYFQNEAQLEKSRLLSDRFSAERPKGSFSTLEIQRTEQGDSAMYLCASTTKADRASNYGYTFGSGTRLTVV.

V usage is TRBV5-1 and J usage is TRBJ1-4, with D possibly being TRBD1 (6 bases). The CDR3 spans 14 residues. The germline gives CDR1 SGHRS, CDR2 YFSETQ. Trimming took 1 base from V and 3 from J, leaving 7 bases between them. The DNA for the CDR3 is TGCGCCAGCAGCTTGACAGGGCCTAATGAAAAACTGTTTTTT. Translating it yields CASSLTGPNEKLFF.

The gene calls are TRBV21-1 and TRBJ1-5. TRBV21-1 is noted as a pseudogene. The length of the CDR3 is 19 residues. The CDR3 is CASSNRGTEGSISNQPQHF. DNA of the CDR3: TGTGCCAGCAGCAATCGCGGCACAGAAGGGAGTATAAGCAATCAGCCCCAGCATTTT.

The gene calls are TRBV7-9 and TRBJ2-2; tentative D call: TRBD1 (7 bases). The germline V and J ends were trimmed by 11 bases and 2 bases, with 18 bases remaining between them. CDR1 is SEHNR, CDR2 FQNEAQ, per germline (reference sequence). The CDR3 length is 15 residues. For the CDR3, the DNA is TGTGCCGCGGGGCGGGACAGCCTAAACACCGGGGAGCTGTTTTTT. Its translation is CAAGRDSLNTGELFF. The whole variable domain, remainder taken from reference TRBV7-9 and TRBJ2-2, is DTGVSQNPRHKITKRGQNVTFRCDPISEHNRLYWYRQTLGQGPEFLTYFQNEAQLEKSRLLSDRFSAERPKGSFSTLEIQRTEQGDSAMYLCAAGRDSLNTGELFFGEGSRLTVL.

The rearrangement uses TRBV7-9 and TRBJ1-3, with D possibly matching TRBD1 (5 bases). The CDR3 consists of 14 residues. V lost 5 bases and J 4 bases, leaving 12 bases between the germline ends. CDR1 SEHNR and CDR2 FQNEAQ come from the germline V gene (reference sequence). The CDR3 DNA reads TGTGCCAGCAGCCGGGAAGGGGTCGGAAACACCATATATTTT. Translated: CASSREGVGNTIYF.

This rearrangement joins TRBV9 to TRBJ2-5; 7 positions match TRBD2. Germline lookup yields CDR1 SGDLS and CDR2 YYNGEE. V shed 0 bases, J shed 3 bases, and the junction held 8 bases outside the gene matches. The CDR3 runs 16 residues. In nucleotides, the CDR3 is TGTGCCAGCAGCGTAGGACAGTGGGGGACTAAAGAGACCCAGTACTTC. This translates into CASSVGQWGTKETQYF.

The chain couples TRBV19 to TRBJ1-5; D is possibly TRBD1 (5 bases). V was cut by 2 bases and J by 3 bases, with 8 bases left in between. CDR3 length equals 14 residues. Germline CDR1 is LNHDA and CDR2 is SQIVND (reference sequence). DNA of the CDR3: TGTGCCAGTAGTATATTGACAGCCAATCAGCCCCAGCATTTT. Amino acid sequence: CASSILTANQPQHF.

This clone was observed once. This chain uses TRBV25-1 with TRBJ1-1; D is possibly TRBD1 (5 bases). Trimming pared 7 bases from V and 8 bases from J, leaving 20 bases between. Germline lookup yields CDR1 MGHDK and CDR2 SYGVNS. This CDR3 has 14 residues. The CDR3 region has the DNA TGTGCCAGCACCGAACGCGGGCAGGGAGTGGAAGCTTTCTTT. Translating it yields CASTERGQGVEAFF.

The chain has TRBV6-5 and TRBJ1-1, with a weak D call TRBD1 (5 bases). V was trimmed by 3 bases and J by 6 bases, leaving 11 bases between them. CDR3 length: 13 residues. Germline lookup yields CDR1 MNHEY and CDR2 SVGAGI. The chain's CDR3 is CASSYRGLAEAFF. For the CDR3, the DNA is TGTGCCAGCAGTTATCGGGGGTTGGCTGAAGCTTTCTTT.

This rearrangement joins TRBV4-3 to TRBJ1-1, with D maybe TRBD1 (5 bases). V lost 5 bases and J 4 bases, leaving 17 bases between the germline ends. Germline CDR1 reads LGHNA; CDR2 reads YSLEER. The CDR3 covers 15 residues. CDR3 in amino acids: CASSAHRTGSTEAFF. The CDR3 nucleotides read TGCGCCAGCAGCGCTCACAGGACTGGGAGCACTGAAGCTTTCTTT.

In its sample, this clone was seen once. V gene TRBV7-2 combines with J gene TRBJ2-5; a weak D match, TRBD1 (5 bases). V was pared by 5 bases and J by 5 bases, with 15 bases between. Germline lookup yields CDR1 SGHTA and CDR2 FQGNSA. The CDR3 sequence is 14 residues long. The CDR3 coding sequence is TGTGCCAGCAGCCCCACCGCCTGGGGCGAGACCCAGTACTTC. It encodes CASSPTAWGETQYF.

The V call is TRBV9, the J call TRBJ1-2; D gene uncertain. CDR1 is SGDLS and CDR2 is YYNGEE in the germline V gene. This CDR3 has 14 amino acids. Trimming removed 0 bases at V and 2 bases at J, with 8 bases between. CDR3 protein: CASSVGRGNYGYTF. In nucleotides, the CDR3 is TGTGCCAGCAGCGTAGGCCGGGGAAACTATGGCTACACCTTC.

V usage is TRBV9 and J usage is TRBJ1-4; 7 positions agree with TRBD1. V shed 3 bases and J 0 bases; nucleotides not matched to a gene: 8. The CDR3 is 17 residues long. Per the germline V gene, CDR1 is SGDLS and CDR2 is YYNGEE. CDR3 loop: CASSDNRGEATNEKLFF. The CDR3 DNA is TGTGCCAGCAGCGACAACAGGGGTGAGGCAACTAATGAAAAACTGTTTTTT.

The CDR3 sequence is CASSFGYEQYF. CDR3 bases: TGTGCCAGCAGTTTTGGCTACGAGCAGTACTTC. The chain has TRBV12-3 or TRBV12-4 and TRBJ2-7; no definite D call. Trimming stripped 3 bases from V and 3 bases from J, with 3 bases between. This CDR3 region has 11 residues.